The 15 T cell receptor beta chains in this list originate from one sample, sequenced in a study of Ad26.COV2.S vaccination and SARS-CoV-2 variants. Treatment described: about 20 received Ad26.COV2.S at low or high dose, single or two shots; roughly five received placebo; per-sample allocation not given. Samples were taken on day 63 after the first vaccine or placebo injection. The data were produced by immunoSEQ multiplex PCR, yet TCRdb's version contains in-frame clones alone and is incomplete. In the table there are roughly 700,000 clones, roughly 90% of which are singletons. This specimen was peripheral blood, taken in a trial of Ad26.COV2.S vaccine versus placebo. These receptors originate from a person between 18 and 65 years old who received the Ad26.COV2.S COVID-19 vaccine or a placebo.

Comment on this clone: Other DNA sequences in the sample encode the same CDR3. The V call is TRBV18, the J call TRBJ1-5, with D unresolved. Per germline, CDR1 KGHSH and CDR2 LQKENI. The CDR3 extends over 12 amino acids. Deletions cut 2 bases from V and 7 bases from J, with 6 bases between. CDR3 DNA sequence: TGTGCCAGCTCACCAGGTGGCCAGCCCCAGCATTTT. Translated: CASSPGGQPQHF.

The CDR3 DNA follows: TGTGCCAGCAGCTTAGGAGGAACAGGGGGCCGGACCCAGTACTTC. This gives the protein CASSLGGTGGRTQYF. The V and J genes are TRBV7-8 and TRBJ2-5; TRBD1 aligns across 9 bases. V gave up 1 base and J gave up 7 bases; unmatched junction bases: 7. CDR1 and CDR2 (germline): SGHVS, FQNEAQ. This CDR3 region has 15 residues.

A word on this clone: The sample holds other DNA sequences that translate to the same CDR3. The chain carries TRBV12-3 or TRBV12-4 and TRBJ1-2, with D hard to call. This CDR3 comprises 13 residues. V was trimmed by 1 base and J by 5 bases, leaving 8 bases between them. The CDR3 coding sequence is TGTGCCAGCAGTTTAGGGACCAATTATGGCTACACCTTC. Protein sequence: CASSLGTNYGYTF.

The V and J genes are TRBV11-2 and TRBJ1-3, with 7 bases matching TRBD1. The junction had 13 bases not matched to a gene; V was cut back by 5 bases and J by 0 bases. This CDR3 has 18 amino acids. CDR1 and CDR2 from the germline V gene are SGHAT and FQNNGV. The DNA for the CDR3 is TGTGCCAGCAGCCCAGGGACAGAGCAGATCTTCTCTGGAAACACCATATATTTT. This encodes CASSPGTEQIFSGNTIYF. The complete variable domain, with remaining parts taken from reference TRBV11-2 and TRBJ1-3, reads EAGVAQSPRYKIIEKRQSVAFWCNPISGHATLYWYQQILGQGPKLLIQFQNNGVVDDSQLPKDRFSAERLKGVDSTLKIQPAKLEDSAVYLCASSPGTEQIFSGNTIYFGEGSWLTVV.

The rearrangement joins TRBV4-2 to TRBJ2-5, with 11 bases aligning to TRBD1. This CDR3 comprises 17 residues. The germline CDR1 and CDR2 sequences are LGHNA and YNFKEQ. Germline trimming cut 0 bases from V and 6 bases from J; bases unmatched to any gene: 9. In nucleotides, the CDR3 is TGTGCCAGCAGCCAAGATCTAGGAGGACAGGGGGCAAAGACCCAGTACTTC. This codes for CASSQDLGGQGAKTQYF.

V and J are TRBV30 and TRBJ2-6; D is uncertain. CDR1 is GTSNPN and CDR2 is SVGIG in the germline V gene (reference sequence). The CDR3 consists of 13 residues. For the CDR3, the DNA is TGTGCTTTAGATGTCTCTGGGGCCAACGTCCTGACTTTC. Encoded protein: CALDVSGANVLTF.

The V call is TRBV3-1 (or the pseudogene TRBV3-2), the J call TRBJ2-2, with 8 bases aligning to TRBD1. The CDR3 is 15 residues long. V dropped 4 bases and J dropped 3; count of bases not matched to a gene: 4. Germline V CDR1 and CDR2: LGHDT, YNNKEL (reference sequence). The CDR3 loop reads CASSPGGWDTGELFF. For the CDR3, the DNA is TGTGCCAGCAGCCCAGGGGGCTGGGACACCGGGGAGCTGTTTTTT.

The rearrangement links TRBV30 to TRBJ2-7, with TRBD2 matching 10 bases. The CDR3 is 13 amino acids. Germline assignment: CDR1 GTSNPN and CDR2 SVGIG (reference sequence). V lost 7 bases to trimming and J lost 3 bases; unmatched junction nucleotides: 6. CDR3 sequence reads: CASQREGFYEQYF. CDR3 in DNA: TGTGCCTCTCAGCGGGAGGGTTTCTACGAGCAGTACTTC.

V gene TRBV24-1 combines with J gene TRBJ2-3; 14 nucleotides align to TRBD2. This CDR3 has 17 residues. Looked up from germline, CDR1 is KGHDR and CDR2 is SFDVKD. The ends lost 4 bases at V and 8 bases at J; junction bases unmatched: 10. The CDR3 DNA is TGTGCCACCAGTGAGTGGACTAGCGGGAGGTCTGAGGGTACGCAGTATTTT. This codes for CATSEWTSGRSEGTQYF.

The V and J genes are TRBV6-2 or TRBV6-3 and TRBJ2-1; D tentatively reads TRBD1 or TRBD2 (5 bases each). CDR1 is MNHEY and CDR2 is SVGEGT in the germline V gene. The CDR3 contains 16 residues. Between the trimmed V and J ends, which lost 6 bases and 5 bases, there was a span of 20 bases. The CDR3 DNA follows: TGTGCCAGCAGCACCCATCTCAGGGTGCGGGACAATGAGCAGTTCTTC. Translation: CASSTHLRVRDNEQFF.

The rearrangement uses TRBV4-1 and TRBJ1-6, with a tentative D call TRBD1 (5 bases). In germline, CDR1 is MGHRA, CDR2 YSYEKL. Deletions cut 0 bases from V and 8 bases from J, with 14 bases between. This CDR3 is built from 16 residues. CDR3 coding DNA: TGCGCCAGCAGCCAAGAAGAAAGGGGCGGGTATTCACCCCTCCACTTT. Encoded protein: CASSQEERGGYSPLHF.

This sequence joins TRBV4-3 and TRBJ2-3, with 7 positions matching TRBD2. This CDR3 is built from 16 residues. Germline values: CDR1 LGHNA, CDR2 YSLEER. V lost 0 bases to trimming and J lost 6 bases; unmatched junction nucleotides: 9. The CDR3 here is CASSQESGGGSDTQYF. The CDR3 DNA follows: TGCGCCAGCAGCCAAGAAAGTGGCGGGGGTTCGGATACGCAGTATTTT.

The V gene is TRBV7-9, the J gene TRBJ1-6, with D tentatively TRBD1 (5 bases). The CDR3 spans 14 residues. Germline V gives CDR1 SEHNR, CDR2 FQNEAQ (reference sequence). V was pared by 8 bases and J by 9 bases, with 17 bases between. Here the CDR3 reads CASQFQGRTSPLHF. The CDR3 region has the DNA TGTGCCAGCCAATTTCAGGGTCGGACTTCACCCCTCCACTTT.

The V gene is TRBV3-1 (or the pseudogene TRBV3-2), the J gene TRBJ1-4, with D uncertain. CDR1 and CDR2 from the germline V gene are LGHDT and YNNKEL (reference sequence). CDR3 length: 16 residues. Trimming removed 1 base at V and 0 bases at J, with 9 bases between. In DNA, the CDR3 is TGTGCCAGCAGCCAAGCTTTTCAGACAACTAATGAAAAACTGTTTTTT. Translated: CASSQAFQTTNEKLFF.

The genes are TRBV6-4 and TRBJ1-1; TRBD1 might be the D (5 bases). CDR1 and CDR2 from the germline V gene are MRHNA and SNTAGT. The CDR3 totals 14 residues. V lost 6 bases to trimming and J lost 4 bases, with 15 bases between them. CDR3 loop: CASRRDPGVTEAFF. In nucleotides, the CDR3 is TGTGCCAGCAGGCGGGACCCGGGGGTCACTGAAGCTTTCTTT.